This T cell receptor beta chain was documented in a study of shared clonotypes between healthy human individuals. Study-level findings and limits: Clonotype sharing among donors likely depends on sequencing depth.

The assay was carried out at the deep level. Repertoires were generated with immunoSEQ multiplex PCR, while TCRdb's copy carries only in-frame clones and drops some. Among about 2.3 million clones listed, roughly 93% were seen once. Looked up from germline, CDR1 is SGHRS and CDR2 is YFSETQ. Trimming took 5 bases from V and 0 from J, leaving 11 bases between them. The CDR3 is made up of 15 amino acids. Only Caucasian adults living in Nashville, Tennessee made up the donor group. As regards this clone: Its antigen remains unidentified.

The specimen was naive CD4+ T cells from PBMCs. Subset here: CD45RA+ positively selected. V is TRBV5-1 and J is TRBJ2-2; either TRBD1 or TRBD2 may fit D (5 bases each). The receptor's source is a man younger than 35 in good health. Some clones in this sample may be carry-over from other donors' samples. CDR3 DNA sequence: TGCGCCAGCAGGTCCGGGGCGGCGAACACCGGGGAGCTGTTTTTT. This sequence encodes CASRSGAANTGELFF.